This entry is about one TCR beta chain. Antigen unknown. The sample is drawn from a study of T cell repertoires in cytomegalovirus infection. Overall study: Signatures in public TCR beta sequences pointed to both CMV infection and matching HLA type. Whole-study results and caveats: Ex vivo responses were dominated by HLA-C-restricted CMV-specific TCR beta clonotypes.

TCRdb itself ran the reads through MiXCR, one entry per CDR3 protein. Here the sample spans under 850,000 distinct CDR3 sequences, 35% to 45% being singletons. The sequenced sample was PBMCs. The receptor's source is a human donor in good health (CMV status not recorded). Some clones in this sample may be carry-over from other donors' samples.

The CDR3 loop reads CASGSGGPYGYTF. The DNA of the CDR3 is TGTGCCAGCGGGTCGGGGGGGCCCTATGGCTACACCTTC. The chain is built from TRBV28 and TRBJ1-2, with D tentatively TRBD1 (6 bases). This CDR3 has 13 residues. Deletions cut 8 bases from V and 4 bases from J, with 14 bases between. The germline CDR1 and CDR2 sequences are MDHEN and SYDVKM.